This passage covers 4 T cell receptor beta chains from one sample sequenced in a study of shared clonotypes between healthy human individuals. Clones were sequenced by immunoSEQ multiplex PCR, and TCRdb holds only the in-frame ones, with some missing. Of about 2.4 million clones listed, roughly nine tenths were seen once; the top ten hold roughly 0.14%. Sequencing used naive CD4+ T cells sorted from blood. Subset here: CD45RA+ positively selected. Receptor source: a young man in good health.

This clone was picked up one time. Different DNA sequences within this sample yield the same CDR3. The V call is TRBV19, the J call TRBJ2-3, with D unclear. V was cut by 5 bases and J by 5 bases, with 5 bases left in between. Germline-derived CDR1 and CDR2 are LNHDA and SQIVND (reference sequence). This CDR3 region has 11 residues. The CDR3 region has the DNA TGTGCCAGTAGTTCCGGAGATACGCAGTATTTT. It is translated as CASSSGDTQYF.

This clone was picked up one time. Here the CDR3 DNA reads TGTGCCAGCTCACGAGAGACAGGGGCTACCTACGAGCAGTACTTC. It translates to CASSRETGATYEQYF. The J gene is TRBJ2-7, the V gene TRBV18; TRBD1 aligns across 8 bases. The CDR3 sequence is 15 residues long. The ends lost 4 bases at V and 2 bases at J; junction bases unmatched: 7. Germline V lookup: CDR1 KGHSH, CDR2 LQKENI.

The V call is TRBV30, the J call TRBJ2-1; D call uncertain. V gave up 0 bases and J gave up 8 bases, with 8 bases separating them. The V gene's germline CDR1 is GTSNPN and CDR2 SVGIG (reference sequence). The length of the CDR3 is 12 residues. The CDR3 coding sequence is TGTGCCTGGAGTGTACTAAGGGATGAGCAGTTCTTC. The encoded protein is CAWSVLRDEQFF. Variable domain in full (rest from reference TRBV30 and TRBJ2-1): SQTIHQWPATLVQPVGSPLSLECTVEGTSNPNLYWYRQAAGRGLQLLFYSVGIGQISSEVPQNLSASRPQDRQFILSSKKLLLSDSGFYLCAWSVLRDEQFFGPGTRLTVL.

The gene calls are TRBV10-3 and TRBJ2-7; maybe TRBD2 (6 bases). Trimming left V 6 bases short and J 5 bases short, with 20 bases between. The CDR3 is 15 amino acids. Germline CDR1 is ENHRY and CDR2 is SYGVKD. The CDR3 sequence: CAIRSTLVGGDEQYF. CDR3 DNA sequence: TGTGCCATCAGGTCTACCTTGGTCGGCGGGGACGAGCAGTACTTC.